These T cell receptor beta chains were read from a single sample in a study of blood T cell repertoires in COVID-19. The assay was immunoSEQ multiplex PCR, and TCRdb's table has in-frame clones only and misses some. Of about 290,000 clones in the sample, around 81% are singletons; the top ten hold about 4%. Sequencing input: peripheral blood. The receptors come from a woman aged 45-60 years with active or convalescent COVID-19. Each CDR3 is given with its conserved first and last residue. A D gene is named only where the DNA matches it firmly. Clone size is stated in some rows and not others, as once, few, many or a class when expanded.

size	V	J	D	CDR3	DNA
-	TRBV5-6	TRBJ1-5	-	CASSLGGIQPQHF	TGTGCCAGCAGCTTGGGAGGTATCCAGCCCCAGCATTTT
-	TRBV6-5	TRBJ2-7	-	CASSFGISVYEQYF	TGTGCCAGCAGTTTCGGGATTAGCGTCTACGAGCAGTACTTC
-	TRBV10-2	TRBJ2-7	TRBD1	CASQGQGSYEQYF	TGCGCCAGCCAGGGACAGGGTTCCTACGAGCAGTACTTC
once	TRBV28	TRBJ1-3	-	CASSFRGNTIYF	TGTGCCAGCAGTTTTCGGGGAAACACCATATATTTT
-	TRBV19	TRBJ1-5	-	CASSTRGSNQPQHF	TGTGCCAGTAGTACCCGCGGAAGCAATCAGCCCCAGCATTTT
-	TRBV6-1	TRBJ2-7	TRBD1	CASSEGTGLLRSPF	TGTGCCAGCAGTGAAGGGACAGGGCTCCTACGATCACCCTTC
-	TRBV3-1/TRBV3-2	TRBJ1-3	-	CASSQGTRGYTIYF	TGTGCCAGCAGCCAAGGAACCAGGGGCTACACCATATATTTT
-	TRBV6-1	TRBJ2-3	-	CASSEAGSRRTDTQYF	TGTGCCAGCAGTGAAGCAGGATCCAGGCGCACAGATACGCAGTATTTT
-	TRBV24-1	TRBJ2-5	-	CATSDFPTGETQYF	TGTGCCACCAGTGATTTCCCAACAGGGGAGACCCAGTACTTC
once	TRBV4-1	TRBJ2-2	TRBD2	CASSQASGRAQGGELFF	TGCGCCAGCAGCCAAGCTAGCGGGAGGGCCCAGGGCGGGGAGCTGTTTTTT
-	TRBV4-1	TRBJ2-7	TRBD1	CASSPRDSSSYEQYF	TGCGCCAGCAGCCCCCGGGACAGTTCGTCCTACGAGCAGTACTTC
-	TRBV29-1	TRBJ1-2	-	CSVGQGQANYGYTF	TGCAGCGTTGGCCAGGGCCAAGCTAACTATGGCTACACCTTC
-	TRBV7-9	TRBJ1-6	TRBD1	CASRDRDRVNSPLHF	TGTGCCAGCAGAGACCGGGACAGGGTAAATTCACCCCTCCACTTT
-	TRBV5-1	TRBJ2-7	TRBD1	CASSTGTGYYEQYF	TGCGCCAGCAGCACCGGGACAGGGTACTACGAGCAGTACTTC
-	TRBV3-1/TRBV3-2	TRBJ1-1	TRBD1	CASSRLQGAGEAFF	TGTGCCAGCAGCCGCCTACAGGGGGCGGGGGAAGCTTTCTTT
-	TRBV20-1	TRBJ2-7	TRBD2	CSASPKPLAGGLQQYF	TGCAGTGCTAGTCCCAAACCCCTAGCGGGAGGGTTACAGCAGTACTTC
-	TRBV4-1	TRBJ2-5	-	CASSQARGKMETQYF	TGCGCCAGCAGCCAGGCTAGAGGGAAGATGGAGACCCAGTACTTC
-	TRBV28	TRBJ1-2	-	CASRDSLRNGYTF	TGTGCCAGCAGGGACTCACTAAGGAATGGCTACACCTTC
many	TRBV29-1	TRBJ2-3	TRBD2	CSVEGLAGRWGDTQYF	TGCAGCGTTGAAGGACTAGCGGGGCGATGGGGAGATACGCAGTATTTT
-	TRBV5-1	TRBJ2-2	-	CASSFLPLPRGDTGELFF	TGCGCCAGCAGTTTTTTGCCTCTTCCCAGGGGTGACACCGGGGAGCTGTTTTTT
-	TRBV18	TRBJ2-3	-	CASSPVGDTQYF	TGTGCCAGCTCACCTGTGGGCGATACGCAGTATTTT
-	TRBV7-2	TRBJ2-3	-	CASSPRAEVTQYF	TGTGCCAGCAGCCCCCGTGCGGAGGTAACGCAGTATTTT